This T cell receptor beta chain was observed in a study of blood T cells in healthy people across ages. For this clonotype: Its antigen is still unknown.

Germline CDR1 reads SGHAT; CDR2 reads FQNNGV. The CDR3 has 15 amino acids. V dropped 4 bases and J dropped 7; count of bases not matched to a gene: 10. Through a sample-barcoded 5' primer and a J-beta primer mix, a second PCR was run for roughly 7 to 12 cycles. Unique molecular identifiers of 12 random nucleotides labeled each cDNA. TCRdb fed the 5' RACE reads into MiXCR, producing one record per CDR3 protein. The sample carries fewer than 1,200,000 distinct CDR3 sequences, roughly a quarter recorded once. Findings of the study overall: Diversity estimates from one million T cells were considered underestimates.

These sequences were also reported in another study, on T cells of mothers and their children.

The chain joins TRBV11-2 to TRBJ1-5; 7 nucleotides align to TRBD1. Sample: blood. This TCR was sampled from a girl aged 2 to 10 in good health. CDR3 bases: TGTGCCAGCAGCTCTAGACAGGGCATAATGCAGCCCCAGCATTTT. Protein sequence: CASSSRQGIMQPQHF.